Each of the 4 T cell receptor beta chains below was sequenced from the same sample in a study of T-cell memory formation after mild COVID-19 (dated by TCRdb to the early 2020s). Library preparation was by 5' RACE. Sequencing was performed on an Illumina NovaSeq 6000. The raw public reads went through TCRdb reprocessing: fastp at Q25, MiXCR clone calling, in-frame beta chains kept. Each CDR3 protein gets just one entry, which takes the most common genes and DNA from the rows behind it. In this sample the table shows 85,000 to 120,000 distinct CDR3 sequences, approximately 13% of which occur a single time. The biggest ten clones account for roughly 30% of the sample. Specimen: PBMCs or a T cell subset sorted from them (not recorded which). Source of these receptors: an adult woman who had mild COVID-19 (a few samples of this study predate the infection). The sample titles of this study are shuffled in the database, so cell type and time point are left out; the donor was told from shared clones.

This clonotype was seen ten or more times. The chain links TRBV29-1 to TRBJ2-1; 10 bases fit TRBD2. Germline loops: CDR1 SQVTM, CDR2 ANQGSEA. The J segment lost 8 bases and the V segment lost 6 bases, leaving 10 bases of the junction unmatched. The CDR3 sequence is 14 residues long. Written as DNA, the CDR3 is TGCAGCGTCCCCACTAGCGGGACAAGGTATGAGCAGTTCTTC. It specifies CSVPTSGTRYEQFF.

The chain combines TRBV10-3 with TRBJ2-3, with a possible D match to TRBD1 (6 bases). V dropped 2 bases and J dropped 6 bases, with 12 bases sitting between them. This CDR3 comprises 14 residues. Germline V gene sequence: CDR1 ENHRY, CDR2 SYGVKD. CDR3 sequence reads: CAISEHRAADTQYF. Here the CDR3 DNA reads TGTGCCATCAGTGAGCACAGGGCAGCGGATACGCAGTATTTT.

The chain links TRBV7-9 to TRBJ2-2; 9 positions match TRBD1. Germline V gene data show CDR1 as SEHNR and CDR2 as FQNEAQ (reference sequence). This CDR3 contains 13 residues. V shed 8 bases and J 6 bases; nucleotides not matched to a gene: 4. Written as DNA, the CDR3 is TGTGCCAGCCTGGGACAGGGTGCCGGGGAGCTGTTTTTT. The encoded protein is CASLGQGAGELFF.

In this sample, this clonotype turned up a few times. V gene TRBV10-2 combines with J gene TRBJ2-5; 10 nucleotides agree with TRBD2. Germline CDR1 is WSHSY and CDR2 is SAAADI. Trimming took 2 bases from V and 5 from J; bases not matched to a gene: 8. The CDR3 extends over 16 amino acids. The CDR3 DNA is TGCGCCAGCAGTGAGGGGGTAGCGGGGGGCTTGGAGACCCAGTACTTC. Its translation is CASSEGVAGGLETQYF.